A selection of T cell receptor beta chains follows, all from one sample in a study of cytotoxic CD8 clonotypes in ibrutinib-treated CLL. Generated by immunoSEQ multiplex PCR, the TCRdb table keeps only in-frame clones and is missing some. Of tens of thousands of clones detected, roughly 50% appear once; the ten largest clones hold about 20%. The sample here was PBMCs, taken before ibrutinib treatment. The receptors here all came from a human donor with chronic lymphocytic leukemia. The CDR3 runs from the conserved cysteine through the conserved F or W. The D gene is left open where the match is weak. Size tells how often a clone was seen (once, few, many) or the class of an expanded clone, and some rows leave it out.

NA TRBJ2-1 NA TRBV9 CASSVAGGAWQFF TGTGCCAGCAGCGTAGCTGGGGGGGCCTGGCAGTTCTTC
TRBD1 TRBJ1-1 NA TRBV27 CASSLQQGALNTEAFF TGTGCCAGCAGTTTACAACAGGGGGCGTTGAACACTGAAGCTTTCTTT
NA TRBJ1-1 NA TRBV7-9 CASSLSTGGGEAFF TGTGCCAGCAGCTTATCGACGGGGGGAGGTGAAGCTTTCTTT
NA TRBJ2-7 NA TRBV11-2 CASSLEAGDNEQYF TGTGCCAGCAGCTTAGAAGCAGGGGATAACGAGCAGTACTTC
TRBD1 TRBJ1-1 NA TRBV5-8 CASEVAGQGNTEAFF TGTGCCAGCGAGGTGGCGGGACAGGGGAACACTGAAGCTTTCTTT
NA TRBJ1-2 once TRBV2 CASSDRGSNYGYTF TGTGCCAGCAGTGATCGGGGTAGCAACTATGGCTACACCTTC
NA TRBJ1-2 few TRBV10-3 CAISEALRYGYTF TGTGCCATCAGTGAGGCACTTCGCTATGGCTACACCTTC
NA TRBJ2-1 NA TRBV5-4 CASSHVGNEQFF TGTGCCAGCAGCCATGTAGGGAATGAGCAGTTCTTC
NA TRBJ1-1 NA TRBV2 CASNRQAMNTEAFF TGTGCCAGCAATAGACAGGCCATGAACACTGAAGCTTTCTTT
TRBD1 TRBJ1-5 NA TRBV5-6 CASSRGQGGGPYSNQPQHF TGTGCCAGCAGCCGAGGACAGGGTGGAGGTCCTTATAGCAATCAGCCCCAGCATTTT
NA TRBJ1-1 NA TRBV6-6 CASSGRGVEKVEAFF TGTGCCAGCAGTGGCAGGGGAGTGGAGAAGGTTGAAGCTTTCTTT
TRBD1 TRBJ2-7 few TRBV27 CASSLGTGWEQYF TGTGCCAGCAGTTTAGGGACAGGTTGGGAGCAGTACTTC
TRBD1 TRBJ1-3 NA TRBV27 CASSGQGGNTIYF TGTGCCAGCAGCGGACAGGGGGGAAACACCATATATTTT
NA TRBJ1-6 many TRBV19 CASSVAMGSESGTLHF TGTGCCAGTAGTGTCGCCATGGGTAGTGAGAGCGGAACCCTCCACTTT
NA TRBJ1-4 NA TRBV5-1 CASSAQGTNEKLFF TGCGCCAGCAGCGCCCAGGGAACTAATGAAAAACTGTTTTTT
NA TRBJ2-5 NA TRBV4-1 CASSPPGRRVSETQYF TGCGCCAGCAGCCCGCCGGGCAGGCGAGTTTCTGAGACCCAGTACTTC
NA TRBJ1-4 few TRBV11-2 CASSPSPSEELFF TGTGCCAGCAGCCCTAGCCCCTCGGAGGAACTGTTTTTT
NA TRBJ1-1 few TRBV7-6 CASSPRGGGQGTEAFF TGTGCCAGCAGTCCTCGAGGGGGTGGTCAAGGCACTGAAGCTTTCTTT
TRBD1 TRBJ2-7 NA TRBV6-5 CASSYGTENDEQYF TGTGCCAGCAGTTACGGGACAGAAAACGACGAGCAGTACTTC
NA TRBJ1-1 NA TRBV13 CASSPVGGWGTEAFF TGTGCCAGCAGCCCCGTCGGGGGTTGGGGCACTGAAGCTTTCTTT
NA TRBJ2-7 NA TRBV18 CASSPSGTADYEQYF TGTGCCAGCTCACCGTCCGGGACGGCAGACTACGAGCAGTACTTC
NA TRBJ1-2 NA TRBV5-4 CASSLFSHGNYGYTF TGTGCCAGCAGCCTCTTCTCACACGGAAACTATGGCTACACCTTC
NA TRBJ1-2 NA TRBV30 CAWSASGANYGYTF TGTGCCTGGAGTGCCTCCGGGGCAAACTATGGCTACACCTTC
TRBD2 TRBJ2-3 NA TRBV6-1 CASSEETSGDGTDTQYF TGTGCCAGCAGTGAAGAGACTAGCGGGGATGGGACAGATACGCAGTATTTT
NA TRBJ2-7 once TRBV6-5 CASSYSSAHRSYEQYF TGTGCCAGCAGTTACTCGAGTGCTCACCGGTCCTACGAGCAGTACTTC
NA TRBJ2-2 NA TRBV7-2 CASSVDSRRTGELFF TGTGCCAGCAGCGTGGACAGTCGGAGAACCGGGGAGCTGTTTTTT
NA TRBJ2-7 NA TRBV4-1 CASSHAPGGEQYF TGCGCCAGCAGCCATGCGCCGGGTGGCGAGCAGTACTTC
NA TRBJ2-5 NA TRBV29-1 CSVVLGKETQYF TGCAGCGTTGTCTTGGGGAAAGAGACCCAGTACTTC
NA TRBJ1-1 medium-sized TRBV7-9 CASRVLGFGTEAFF TGTGCCAGCAGAGTATTGGGGTTCGGCACTGAAGCTTTCTTT
NA TRBJ1-2 few TRBV5-6 CASSLQGSYGYTF TGTGCCAGCAGTTTACAGGGTAGCTATGGCTACACCTTC
NA TRBJ2-2 NA TRBV5-1 CASSLALGLNTGELFF TGCGCCAGCAGCTTGGCCCTGGGGCTGAACACCGGGGAGCTGTTTTTT
TRBD1 TRBJ1-5 NA TRBV7-2 CASSFDRGADQPQHF TGTGCCAGCAGCTTCGACAGGGGGGCCGATCAGCCCCAGCATTTT